Presented here are 22 T cell receptor beta chains from one specimen sequenced in a study of T cell repertoires in cytomegalovirus infection. TCRdb reprocessed the reads with MiXCR, giving one entry per CDR3 protein. The sample includes nearly 650,000 distinct CDR3 sequences, roughly a quarter of them seen just once. Sequences were obtained from CD8+ T cells from PBMCs. The origin of the receptors is a human donor in good health (CMV status not recorded). Some clones in this sample may be carry-over from other donors' samples.

This clonotype came up a few times. The CDR3 DNA is TGCAGCGTCCTAGTTGAAGCCGGGACAGGGGGCCTTGGCTACACCTTC. It is translated as CSVLVEAGTGGLGYTF. This chain uses TRBV29-1 with TRBJ1-2; 12 positions match TRBD1. Trimming took 6 bases from V and 7 from J; bases not matched to a gene: 15. The CDR3 loop spans 16 amino acids. From germline, CDR1 is SQVTM and CDR2 ANQGSEA. Filled out from reference TRBV29-1 and TRBJ1-2, the complete variable domain reads SAVISQKPSRDICQRGTSLTIQCQVDSQVTMMFWYRQQPGQSLTLIATANQGSEATYESGFVIDKFPISRPNLTFSTLTVSNMSPEDSSIYLCSVLVEAGTGGLGYTFGSGTRLTVV.

Comments on this clonotype: An end of the junction does not agree with germline; a read error may underlie this. V gene TRBV5-5 combines with J gene TRBJ2-1; D is unclear. From germline, CDR1 is SGHKS and CDR2 YYEKEE (reference sequence). The CDR3 sequence is 14 residues long. The CDR3 sequence is CASSLWPAGNEQIF. Here the CDR3 DNA reads TGTGCCAGCAGCTTGTGGCCGGCAGGCAATGAGCAGATCTTC.

This chain joins TRBV29-1 and TRBJ1-1, with TRBD1 matching over 8 bases. CDR3 length equals 12 residues. J gave up 7 bases and V 5 bases, and 6 bases lay outside the gene matches. Germline CDR1 and CDR2: SQVTM and ANQGSEA. The CDR3 nucleotides are TGCAGCGTTTCAGGGGGCGAGGATGAAGCTTTCTTT. Protein product: CSVSGGEDEAFF.

The chain employs TRBV7-3 and TRBJ2-2; tentatively, D is TRBD2 (5 bases). Trimming took 3 bases from V and 7 from J, leaving 9 bases between them. Germline lookup yields CDR1 SGHTA and CDR2 FQGTGA. This CDR3 has 13 residues. The CDR3 bases are TGTGCCAGCAGCTTCGCGGGCAACGGGGAGCTGTTTTTT. It encodes CASSFAGNGELFF.

The chain combines TRBV27 with TRBJ2-7, with D uncertain. V lost 4 bases, J lost 0 bases, and 10 bases lay in between. The CDR3 has 14 residues. The germline gives CDR1 MNHEY, CDR2 SMNVEV (reference sequence). CDR3 nucleotides: TGTGCCAGCAGTTCAGGACCGAGCTCCTACGAGCAGTACTTC. Translated: CASSSGPSSYEQYF.

V gene TRBV20-1 combines with J gene TRBJ1-5, with D perhaps matching TRBD1 (5 bases). The germline CDR1 and CDR2 sequences are DFQATT and SNEGSKA (reference sequence). V dropped 4 bases and J dropped 7 bases, with 17 bases sitting between them. CDR3 length: 14 amino acids. The CDR3 here is CSATPPGTGQPQHF. CDR3 in DNA: TGCAGTGCTACGCCGCCAGGGACTGGCCAGCCCCAGCATTTT.

The chain uses TRBV20-1 and TRBJ2-1, with a possible D match to TRBD2 (7 bases). This CDR3 contains 18 residues. With 0 bases removed from V and 4 bases from J, the gap between germline ends came to 22 bases. The germline gives CDR1 DFQATT, CDR2 SNEGSKA (reference sequence). CDR3 DNA: TGCAGTGCTAGAGATCTTACCCGGGAGGACAGAGATTACAATGAGCAGTTCTTC. It specifies CSARDLTREDRDYNEQFF.

This clonotype was seen only a few times. The V gene is TRBV20-1, the J gene TRBJ1-5, with a weak D call TRBD1 (6 bases). The ends were cut back, 0 bases at V and 6 bases at J, with 12 bases in the middle. Germline lookup yields CDR1 DFQATT and CDR2 SNEGSKA (reference sequence). The CDR3 length is 14 residues. The CDR3 region has the DNA TGCAGTGCTAGAGATAGAGGGACACCTCAGCCCCAGCATTTT. Amino acids: CSARDRGTPQPQHF.

This clonotype was seen a handful of times. The V gene is TRBV4-1, the J gene TRBJ2-1; no reliable D call. Trimming pared 5 bases from V and 4 bases from J, leaving 9 bases between. This CDR3 comprises 13 residues. CDR1 is MGHRA and CDR2 is YSYEKL in the germline V gene. The CDR3 here is CASSSDMYNEQFF. The CDR3 DNA reads TGCGCCAGCAGCTCCGACATGTACAATGAGCAGTTCTTC.

V is TRBV14 and J is TRBJ2-2, with 10 bases that match TRBD2. Losses at the gene ends were 1 base for V and 5 bases for J; bases not matched to a gene: 4. The CDR3 runs 16 residues. The germline V gene has CDR1 SGHDN and CDR2 FVKESK. The chain's CDR3 is CASSQAAGGPTGELFF. As DNA, the CDR3 is TGTGCCAGCAGCCAAGCAGCGGGGGGGCCGACCGGGGAGCTGTTTTTT.

This clonotype occurred once. V is TRBV13 and J is TRBJ1-5; D is unclear. Germline V CDR1 and CDR2: PRHDT, FYEKMQ (reference sequence). V was cut by 0 bases and J by 6 bases, with 6 bases left in between. The CDR3 is 13 amino acids. The CDR3 here is CASSLGRLQPQHF. The CDR3 region has the DNA TGTGCCAGCAGCTTAGGCCGTCTTCAGCCCCAGCATTTT.

This clonotype occurred many times. For the CDR3, the DNA is TGTGCCAGCAGCCGGGACGGGTCTTTTTCAGCCAAAAACATTCAGTACTTC. This encodes CASSRDGSFSAKNIQYF. The chain recombines TRBV5-6 with TRBJ2-4; D may be TRBD1 or TRBD2 (5 bases each). Trimming took off 4 bases at V and 0 bases at J, with 17 bases between the two ends. The length of the CDR3 is 17 residues. Germline-derived CDR1 and CDR2 are SGHDT and YYEEEE. Based on the CDR3 plus reference TRBV5-6 and TRBJ2-4, the full variable domain is DAGVTQSPTHLIKTRGQQVTLRCSPKSGHDTVSWYQQALGQGPQFIFQYYEEEERQRGNFPDRFSGHQFPNYSSELNVNALLLGDSALYLCASSRDGSFSAKNIQYFGAGTRLSVL.

In this sample, this clonotype turned up many times. The chain recombines TRBV6-1 with TRBJ2-7; TRBD1 aligns across 10 bases. This CDR3 spans 15 amino acids. CDR1 is MNHNS and CDR2 is SASEGT in the germline V gene. V dropped 7 bases and J dropped 7; count of bases not matched to a gene: 13. The CDR3 coding sequence is TGTGCCAGCACCCCCGGGACAGGGGCGACCTCTGAGCAGTACTTC. Protein sequence: CASTPGTGATSEQYF.

V is TRBV27 and J is TRBJ2-1, with TRBD2 as a possible D gene (7 bases). Germline V gene sequence: CDR1 MNHEY, CDR2 SMNVEV (reference sequence). Trimming pared 3 bases from V and 9 bases from J, leaving 15 bases between. This CDR3 comprises 14 residues. The CDR3 DNA follows: TGTGCCAGCAGTTTGTGGGGGGGGGCCGGTGAGCAGTTCTTC. This translates into CASSLWGGAGEQFF.

The J gene is TRBJ2-1, the V gene TRBV12-5; D call uncertain. With 3 bases removed from V and 6 bases from J, the gap between germline ends came to 9 bases. The germline V gene encodes CDR1 LGHNT and CDR2 FRNRAP. There are 13 residues in the CDR3. The CDR3 is CASGLELGNEQFF. The DNA of the CDR3 is TGTGCTAGTGGTTTAGAGCTAGGCAATGAGCAGTTCTTC.

This clonotype was picked up a small number of times. The chain uses TRBV13 and TRBJ1-6, with TRBD1 matching 10 bases. The germline V gene has CDR1 PRHDT and CDR2 FYEKMQ (reference sequence). There are 15 residues in the CDR3. V lost 5 bases and J lost 9; bases outside the gene matches: 7. Here the CDR3 reads CASSLRDRGFSPLHF. For the CDR3, the DNA is TGTGCCAGCAGCCTCCGGGACAGGGGCTTTTCACCCCTCCACTTT.

Ten or more counts support this clonotype. The chain joins TRBV12-3 or TRBV12-4 to TRBJ2-1, with TRBD2 identical over 9 bases. CDR3 length: 15 amino acids. V lost 6 bases to trimming and J lost 5 bases; unmatched junction nucleotides: 8. The chain's CDR3 is CASSLTSGGNNEQFF. CDR3 DNA sequence: TGTGCCAGCAGCTTGACTAGCGGAGGGAACAATGAGCAGTTCTTC.

The rearrangement joins TRBV13 to TRBJ1-1, with TRBD1 matching 7 bases. V gave up 5 bases and J gave up 3 bases; unmatched junction bases: 3. CDR3 size: 13 residues. CDR1 and CDR2 (germline): PRHDT, FYEKMQ (reference sequence). CDR3 region: CASSEDRDTEAFF. The CDR3 DNA sequence: TGTGCCAGCAGCGAAGACAGGGACACTGAAGCTTTCTTT.

This clonotype has more than one count but fewer than ten. This chain links TRBV25-1 with TRBJ2-4; TRBD1 matches at 9 bases. Trimming cost V 6 bases and J 8 bases; bases outside gene matches: 8. CDR1 is MGHDK, CDR2 SYGVNS, per germline. This CDR3 region has 14 residues. DNA of the CDR3: TGTGCCAGCAGCGAAGGGACAGGGATGCACATTCAGTACTTC. Translation: CASSEGTGMHIQYF.

This clonotype was counted many times. The V gene is TRBV7-2, the J gene TRBJ1-1, with D unclear. The CDR3 contains 13 residues. Germline CDR1 is SGHTA and CDR2 is FQGNSA. The V and J ends lost 5 bases and 4 bases respectively, with 11 bases between them. The CDR3 spells CASSVGIRTEAFF. DNA of the CDR3: TGTGCCAGCAGCGTAGGGATACGCACTGAAGCTTTCTTT.

This clonotype appeared many times. This chain links TRBV7-9 with TRBJ2-7; 13 nucleotides align to TRBD2. Germline V CDR1 and CDR2: SEHNR, FQNEAQ (reference sequence). Unmatched junction bases numbered 10, after V lost 4 bases and J lost 4 bases. The CDR3 has 17 residues. Here the CDR3 reads CASSSTSGGPNLYEQYF. The DNA of the CDR3 is TGTGCCAGCAGCTCGACTAGCGGGGGGCCTAATCTATACGAGCAGTACTTC.

This clonotype has at least ten counts. The chain is built from TRBV12-3 or TRBV12-4 and TRBJ2-1, with 7 bases matching TRBD2. The CDR3 is 15 amino acids. J lost 3 bases, V lost 1 base, and 3 bases had no gene match. The CDR3 reads CASSLGSGVYNEQFF. The CDR3 DNA sequence: TGTGCCAGCAGTTTAGGCAGCGGGGTCTACAATGAGCAGTTCTTC.